The clone carrying this TCR beta chain was seen ten or more times. Its antigen is unknown. Preparation of the TCRbeta library involved a method that used unique molecular identifiers. MiXCR was run by TCRdb on the PCR reads, yielding one entry per CDR3 protein. The sample holds 500,000 to 650,000 distinct CDR3 sequences; 10% to 15% are singletons and the top ten take around 2.2%. The entry originates in a study of T-cell reconstitution after alpha-beta-depleted transplantation in children. Study results and limitations: Reportedly, alpha-beta T cells present about two months post-transplant originated from several hundred expanded clones of graft origin.

V shed 3 bases, J shed 4 bases, and the junction held 3 bases outside the gene matches. This CDR3 is built from 14 residues. In germline, CDR1 is SGHTA, CDR2 FQGNSA. The chain carries TRBV7-2 and TRBJ2-1; the match to TRBD2 covers 7 bases. The TCR comes from a male patient aged 10-17 years who had a stem cell transplant for acute myeloid leukemia, so the T cells may come from the graft donor. Here the sequenced sample was PBMCs, mostly from graft donor cells, taken 360 days after TCRalphabeta/CD19-depleted stem cell transplant. This CDR3 reads CASSLGGGYNEQFF. Here the CDR3 DNA reads TGTGCCAGCAGCTTGGGGGGGGGATACAATGAGCAGTTCTTC. The variable domain in full, with the rest retrieved from reference TRBV7-2 and TRBJ2-1, is GAGVSQSPSNKVTEKGKDVELRCDPISGHTALYWYRQSLGQGLEFLIYFQGNSAPDKSGLPSDRFSAERTGGSVSTLTIQRTQQEDSAVYLCASSLGGGYNEQFFGPGTRLTVL.